This T cell receptor (beta chain) originates from a study of T cells in Graves' hyperthyroidism and ophthalmopathy (dated by TCRdb to about 2019). For the wider study: Peripheral blood was sampled at the time of initial diagnosis, prior to any treatment. TCR V-J signatures able to tell the groups apart were searched for in a discovery cohort of 90 to 100 patients, of whom 40 to 45 had Graves' ophthalmopathy and 57 had stable Graves' hyperthyroidism. Whether ophthalmopathy could be predicted prospectively was tested in an independent validation cohort made up of approximately 19 hyperthyroidism patients plus 17 patients who later progressed to ophthalmopathy. Thyroid tissue and blood T-cell repertoires from six Graves' hyperthyroidism patients were also compared in the study. Once sampling was done, hyperthyroidism patients were given methimazole at a starting dose of 30 mg daily, whereas ophthalmopathy patients were given high-dose intravenous methylprednisolone. According to the paper, TCR Vbeta CDR3 sequencing was carried out on over 130 peripheral blood samples, which came from 40 to 45 ophthalmopathy, under 85 hyperthyroidism and about 17 progressor patients. The approximately 100 discovery patients were randomly split 7:3 into training and test sets. Beyond this particular receptor, the publication reports: No statistical method was used to set the sample size in advance, and investigators knew the group allocation. Most expanded thyroid clonotypes (frequency above 0.001) were also detected in blood, suggesting blood repertoires may reflect thyroid immune responses. A model built on a 13 V-J signature distinguished ophthalmopathy from stable hyperthyroidism, reaching roughly 88% sensitivity and 81.08% specificity in cross-validation and 80%/75% in testing. In validation, the model predicted progression to ophthalmopathy a median of 6.5 months before onset, with about 70% sensitivity and 72.22% specificity.

Only a few counts were recorded for this clonotype. No cognate antigen has been identified for it. There are no base qualities to consult, and no much larger clone falls within one base. Hyperthyroidism patients were newly diagnosed, with disease duration under 2 months, and aged 18 to 65 years. Exclusion was applied to patients with uncontrolled infections, other autoimmune diseases, pregnancy or lactation. Diagnoses were based on clinical symptoms, serum thyroxine and TRAb, thyroid ultrasound and orbital computed tomography. Blood from progressor patients was drawn when they were first diagnosed with hyperthyroidism, before any ophthalmopathy symptoms appeared. PBMCs were isolated from about 10 ml of fresh peripheral blood by Ficoll-Paque density gradient centrifugation. Progressor patients were first diagnosed with Graves' hyperthyroidism and then developed ophthalmopathy during follow-up. Total RNA was extracted using Trizol reagent, and RNA quality was assessed on an Agilent 2100 Bioanalyzer.

Amplification of TCR beta CDR3 regions was carried out from RNA transcripts. The TCR CDR3 was subjected to a first round of RT-PCR using the HTBI primer set and the Qiagen OneStep RT-PCR kit. Libraries were constructed in a second round of multiplex PCR, after which size selection and purification were performed. Libraries were sequenced paired-end with 100 bp reads on an Illumina HiSeq2000. Per the authors' processing: SOAPnuke was used to process the raw data, with reads discarded if the reads contained adapters or uncalled bases, had a mean Phred below 15, or lacked an exact constant-primer or identifier match. High-quality paired reads were merged using COPE v1.2.5, and each unique nucleotide sequence was defined as a clonotype. MiTCR v1.1 was used to align the clonotypes against IMGT TRBV, TRBD and TRBJ reference segments. Only V-J combinations with frequency above 0.0001, covering 99% to 99.2% of repertoires, were analysed. The TCS score was defined as the ratio of F50 (clonal expansion) to E x V (chaos), calculated using BLOSUM62-based TCRdist between CDR3 peptides within each V-J. Welch's t-statistics and random forest reduced 500 to 550 V-J features to around 14, which were used in a naive Bayes classifier (R e1071). The public sequencing data were trimmed at Q25 with fastp and processed into clonotypes with MiXCR by TCRdb, which kept only in-frame beta chains. Records with the same CDR3 protein are collapsed into one entry carrying the most frequent genes and DNA. These V and J calls are TCRdb output, not the study's own analysis. The sample records 160,000 or so distinct CDR3 sequences, over 7.5% of which are singletons. Clones ranked in the top ten supply about 20% of the sample.

Trimming costs V 6 bases and J 0 bases, and their ends lie 20 bases apart. Counted from cysteine to phenylalanine, this CDR3 has 17 amino acids. Only CDR3 DNA is held: 51 bases, read in frame from base 1. CDR1 and CDR2, per the germline V gene, are MNHNS and SASEGT. The chain employs TRBV6-1 and TRBJ2-5, and possibly TRBD2, on 7 matching bases. The clonotype was recovered from a woman aged 18 to 35 with Graves' hyperthyroidism that later progressed to Graves' ophthalmopathy. Input material: blood. The nucleotide sequence reads TGTGCCAGCAGAGCCAAGGGGGGGCGGGTGTACCAAGAGACCCAGTACTTC. The encoded protein is CASRAKGGRVYQETQYF.